Each of the 7 T cell receptor beta chains below was sequenced from the same sample in a study of blood T cell repertoires in COVID-19. The method was immunoSEQ multiplex PCR; TCRdb's version includes in-frame clones alone and lacks a portion of them. The top ten clones hold more than 2% of a sample with hundreds of thousands of clones, roughly 82% of them seen once. The source material was PBMCs or T cells enriched from blood (not recorded which). The origin of the receptors is a woman aged 45-59 years who had recovered from COVID-19.

This sequence joins TRBV18 and TRBJ2-1; TRBD2 aligns across 9 bases. CDR3 size: 17 residues. Losses at the gene ends were 1 base for V and 1 base for J; bases not matched to a gene: 5. CDR1 is KGHSH, CDR2 LQKENI, per germline. CDR3 region: CASSPQSSGASYNEQFF. The CDR3 coding sequence is TGTGCCAGCTCACCACAATCTAGCGGGGCATCCTACAATGAGCAGTTCTTC.

This sequence joins TRBV11-2 and TRBJ1-2; D perhaps matches TRBD1 (6 bases). Germline V CDR1 and CDR2: SGHAT, FQNNGV. This CDR3 spans 14 amino acids. V lost 5 bases, J lost 8 bases, and 18 bases lay in between. The chain's CDR3 is CASSGTASRGGYTF. The CDR3 DNA reads as TGTGCCAGCAGCGGCACAGCCTCCAGGGGAGGCTACACCTTC.

Here the CDR3 reads CASSPPWDSRNQPQHF. DNA for the CDR3: TGTGCCAGCAGTCCCCCCTGGGACAGCCGCAATCAGCCCCAGCATTTT. The chain employs TRBV6-2 or TRBV6-3 and TRBJ1-5, with 7 nucleotides matching TRBD1. From germline, CDR1 is MNHEY and CDR2 SVGEGT. With V trimmed by 5 bases and J by 2 bases, 9 bases remained unmatched. There are 16 residues in the CDR3.

This chain joins TRBV6-5 and TRBJ1-5; 8 nucleotides agree with TRBD1. CDR1 is MNHEY and CDR2 is SVGAGI in the germline V gene. Trimming at V came to 6 bases and at J to 0 bases, leaving 4 bases not matched to a gene. This CDR3 is built from 15 residues. DNA of the CDR3: TGTGCCAGCAGCCCACAGGGGGTTAGCAATCAGCCCCAGCATTTT. Translating gives CASSPQGVSNQPQHF.

This chain links TRBV5-4 with TRBJ2-3; D not resolved. CDR3 length: 13 residues. The V end was cut by 1 base, the J end by 0 bases, with 3 bases between. Germline assignment: CDR1 SGHNT and CDR2 YYREEE (reference sequence). CDR3: CASSLRSTDTQYF. The DNA for the CDR3 is TGTGCCAGCAGCTTGCGGAGCACAGATACGCAGTATTTT.

This clone was picked up a small number of times. J is TRBJ1-1 and V is TRBV27; unclear D gene. There are 14 residues in the CDR3. Germline CDR1 is MNHEY and CDR2 is SMNVEV (reference sequence). With 6 bases removed from V and 4 bases from J, the gap between germline ends came to 15 bases. This CDR3 is CASSDGLRVTEAFF. The CDR3 nucleotides are TGTGCCAGCAGCGATGGCCTGAGGGTCACTGAAGCTTTCTTT.

The chain joins TRBV7-8 to TRBJ2-4, with 7 bases identical to TRBD1. Trimming removed 5 bases from V and 1 base from J; junction bases left unmatched: 8. This CDR3 has 16 residues. Germline CDR1 reads SGHVS; CDR2 reads FQNEAQ. This CDR3 is CASSHQPGQAKNIQYF. CDR3 coding DNA: TGTGCCAGCAGCCATCAACCGGGACAGGCCAAAAACATTCAGTACTTC. The full variable domain, its missing parts supplied by reference TRBV7-8 and TRBJ2-4, is GAGVSQSPRYKVAKRGQDVALRCDPISGHVSLFWYQQALGQGPEFLTYFQNEAQLDKSGLPSDRFFAERPEGSVSTLKIQRTQQEDSAVYLCASSHQPGQAKNIQYFGAGTRLSVL.